Sequencing of this T cell receptor (beta chain) was carried out in a study of T cell changes during pregnancy in multiple sclerosis. Germline assignment: CDR1 MDHEN and CDR2 SYDVKM. The CDR3 has 15 residues. The germline V and J ends were trimmed by 4 bases and 0 bases, with 10 bases remaining between them. The repertoire was sequenced with immunoSEQ multiplex PCR; TCRdb's copy has only in-frame clones and lacks some. The data hold approximately 34,000 clones, with 92% observed a single time. The sequences come from CD4+ T cells from peripheral blood mononuclear cells, collected after pregnancy. The sequence derives from a female donor with multiple sclerosis, enrolled in a pregnancy study. The chain links TRBV28 to TRBJ2-4; no definite D call. The CDR3 coding sequence is TGTGCCAGCAGTTATCTAGATGTAGCCAAAAACATTCAGTACTTC. The encoded protein is CASSYLDVAKNIQYF.